This TCR beta chain came from a study of blood T cell repertoires in COVID-19. Study-wide background: From the United States, Italy and Spain came samples of acute and convalescent COVID-19.

The cohort comprised adults aged 18 to 89 years residing in approximately 25 US areas. Germline CDR1 and CDR2: MNHEY and SVGAGI. CDR3 length: 13 residues. Between the trimmed V and J ends, which lost 6 bases and 1 base, there was a span of 9 bases. Study processing details: Reference gene primer amplification yielded estimated nucleated cell counts. Profiled with immunoSEQ multiplex PCR; TCRdb holds only in-frame clones, not every one. D and trimming were read from the DNA, whereas the V and J calls and clone size are those reported in that table. Seen here are under 250,000 clones, 83% observed once, and the top ten hold about 3.6%.

This clonotype was obtained from a woman aged 40 to 55 who had been exposed to COVID-19. The V gene is TRBV6-5, the J gene TRBJ1-1; weak D call: TRBD1 (6 bases). Sequencing was done on a sample of PBMCs or T cells enriched from blood (not recorded which). CDR3 region: CASRRGGNTEAFF. The CDR3 coding sequence is TGTGCCAGCAGAAGGGGGGGGAACACTGAAGCTTTCTTT.